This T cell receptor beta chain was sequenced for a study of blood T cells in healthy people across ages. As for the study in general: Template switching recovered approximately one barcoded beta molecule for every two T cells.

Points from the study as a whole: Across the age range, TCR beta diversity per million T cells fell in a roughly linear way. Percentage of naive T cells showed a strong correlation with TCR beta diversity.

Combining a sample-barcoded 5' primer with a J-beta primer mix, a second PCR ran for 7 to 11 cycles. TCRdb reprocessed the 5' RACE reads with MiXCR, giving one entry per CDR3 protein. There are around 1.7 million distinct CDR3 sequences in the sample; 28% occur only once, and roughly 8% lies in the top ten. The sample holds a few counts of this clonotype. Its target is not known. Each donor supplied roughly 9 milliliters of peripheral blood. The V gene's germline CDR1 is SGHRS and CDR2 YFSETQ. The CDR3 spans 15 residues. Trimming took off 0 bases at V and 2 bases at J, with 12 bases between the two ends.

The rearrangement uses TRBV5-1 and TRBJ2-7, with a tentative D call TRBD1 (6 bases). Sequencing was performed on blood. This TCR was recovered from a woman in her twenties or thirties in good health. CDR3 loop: CASSLAQGSAYEQYF. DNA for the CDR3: TGCGCCAGCAGCTTGGCGCAGGGGTCCGCCTACGAGCAGTACTTC.